These 10 T cell receptor beta chains came from one sample sequenced in a study of vaccination effects on CD4 cells after COVID-19. Viral peptide pools were used in the ViraFEST assay to expand antigen-specific CD4+ T cells, and sequencing came afterward. Investigators separated out CD4+ T cells once around nine days of culture had passed. No antigen is known for these receptors. Sequencing was performed with immunoSEQ multiplex PCR; in TCRdb, only in-frame clones are kept and a portion is missing. The table shows around 79,000 clones, with roughly 74% occurring only once. Sequencing was performed on CD4+ T cells from PBMCs cultured with HCoV-229E spike peptides, taken before COVID-19 vaccination. The source of these receptors is a human donor who received a COVID-19 vaccine.

This chain joins TRBV19 and TRBJ1-2; D perhaps matches TRBD1 (5 bases). The CDR3 is 15 amino acids. The V end lost 7 bases, the J end lost 5 bases, and 20 bases lay between the germline ends. CDR1 is LNHDA and CDR2 is SQIVND in the germline V gene (reference sequence). This CDR3 is CASNPRDQGFYGYTF. The CDR3 nucleotides are TGTGCCAGTAATCCCCGGGACCAGGGTTTTTATGGCTACACCTTC. The full variable domain, with the rest looked up from reference TRBV19 and TRBJ1-2, is DGGITQSPKYLFRKEGQNVTLSCEQNLNHDAMYWYRQDPGQGLRLIYYSQIVNDFQKGDIAEGYSVSREKKESFPLTVTSAQKNPTAFYLCASNPRDQGFYGYTFGSGTRLTVV.

The V gene is TRBV5-3, the J gene TRBJ1-2; TRBD1 aligns across 8 bases. TRBV5-3 counts as an open reading frame of uncertain function. Trimming cost V 6 bases and J 2 bases; bases outside gene matches: 12. The CDR3 loop spans 16 amino acids. The CDR3 DNA reads TGTGCCAGAATACCGGGACAGGCCACCCTGAACTATGGCTACACCTTC. As protein: CARIPGQATLNYGYTF.

This chain connects TRBV11-2 to TRBJ1-2; TRBD1 matches 7 bases. This CDR3 has 15 amino acids. Germline V CDR1 and CDR2: SGHAT, FQNNGV. After removal of 0 bases from V and 8 bases from J, the junction contained 9 bases not matched to a gene. The CDR3 loop is CASSLEWEGADGYTF. The CDR3 DNA sequence: TGTGCCAGCAGCTTAGAGTGGGAGGGGGCGGACGGCTACACCTTC.

This clone was found once. The rearrangement uses TRBV6-5 and TRBJ2-5; D remains unclear. This CDR3 is built from 12 residues. CDR1 MNHEY and CDR2 SVGAGI come from the germline V gene. Trimming removed 7 bases from V and 5 bases from J, with 11 bases in between. In DNA, the CDR3 is TGTGCCAGCAAAATAGGGCAGGAGACCCAGTACTTC. Translated, it gives CASKIGQETQYF.

The V call is TRBV5-5, the J call TRBJ1-5; D may be TRBD1 (6 bases). The CDR3 consists of 15 residues. Trimming removed 4 bases at V and 7 bases at J, with 18 bases between. The germline gives CDR1 SGHKS, CDR2 YYEKEE (reference sequence). The CDR3 loop is CASSGDTIRGQPQHF. The CDR3 DNA sequence: TGTGCCAGCAGCGGGGACACGATCCGGGGGCAGCCCCAGCATTTT.

The J gene is TRBJ2-4, the V gene TRBV6-6; perhaps TRBD2 as D (6 bases). The length of the CDR3 is 15 residues. The V end was cut by 6 bases, the J end by 3 bases, with 15 bases between. The V gene's germline CDR1 is MNHNY and CDR2 SVGAGI (reference sequence). CDR3 sequence (DNA): TGTGCCAGCAGGGCCGGCGGGAACGACAAAAACATTCAGTACTTC. This translates into CASRAGGNDKNIQYF.

CDR3 loop: CASSLSGGLGEQYV. Here the CDR3 DNA reads TGCGCCAGCAGCCTTAGCGGGGGGTTAGGGGAGCAGTACGTC. The chain employs TRBV4-3 and TRBJ2-7; 10 positions match TRBD2. Germline loops: CDR1 LGHNA, CDR2 YSLEER. Trimming removed 4 bases from V and 7 bases from J; junction bases left unmatched: 7. This CDR3 contains 14 residues.

The genes are TRBV5-1 and TRBJ1-2; possibly TRBD1 for D (5 bases). CDR1 and CDR2 from the germline V gene are SGHRS and YFSETQ. The ends were cut back, 1 base at V and 4 bases at J, with 17 bases in the middle. The CDR3 contains 16 residues. CDR3 sequence: CASSLKSGGTAYGYTF. The DNA for the CDR3 is TGCGCCAGCAGCTTGAAATCGGGGGGTACCGCCTATGGCTACACCTTC. The full variable domain, its missing parts supplied by reference TRBV5-1 and TRBJ1-2, is KAGVTQTPRYLIKTRGQQVTLSCSPISGHRSVSWYQQTPGQGLQFLFEYFSETQRNKGNFPGRFSGRQFSNSRSEMNVSTLELGDSALYLCASSLKSGGTAYGYTFGSGTRLTVV.

The J gene is TRBJ2-5, the V gene TRBV9, with D possibly TRBD2 on 5 matching bases. Germline CDR1 reads SGDLS; CDR2 reads YYNGEE. The ends were cut back, 2 bases at V and 2 bases at J, with 16 bases in the middle. This CDR3 contains 16 residues. CDR3 protein: CASSVSSGLGQETQYF. CDR3 bases: TGTGCCAGCAGCGTTTCATCGGGGTTGGGTCAAGAGACCCAGTACTTC.

This chain links TRBV9 with TRBJ2-3; 8 bases are a match to TRBD1. J was trimmed by 1 base and V by 4 bases; bases with no gene match: 5. The CDR3 covers 15 residues. From germline, CDR1 is SGDLS and CDR2 YYNGEE. The CDR3 DNA reads TGTGCCAGCAGCCTGTGGGGACAGGGCACAGATACGCAGTATTTT. Translation: CASSLWGQGTDTQYF.